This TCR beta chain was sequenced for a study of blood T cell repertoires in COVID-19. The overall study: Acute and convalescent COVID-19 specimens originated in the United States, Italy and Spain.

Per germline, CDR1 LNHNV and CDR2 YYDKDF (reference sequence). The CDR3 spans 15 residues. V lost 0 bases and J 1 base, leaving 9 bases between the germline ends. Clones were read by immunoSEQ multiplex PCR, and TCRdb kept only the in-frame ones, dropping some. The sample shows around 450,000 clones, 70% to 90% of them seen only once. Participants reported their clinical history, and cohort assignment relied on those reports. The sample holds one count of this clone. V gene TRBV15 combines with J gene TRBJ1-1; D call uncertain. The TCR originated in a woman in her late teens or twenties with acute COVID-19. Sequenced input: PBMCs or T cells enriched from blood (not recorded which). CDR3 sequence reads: CATSRDIAPNTEAFF. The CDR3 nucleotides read TGTGCCACCAGCAGAGATATAGCGCCGAACACTGAAGCTTTCTTT. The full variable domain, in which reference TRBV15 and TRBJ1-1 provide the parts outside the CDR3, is DAMVIQNPRYQVTQFGKPVTLSCSQTLNHNVMYWYQQKSSQAPKLLFHYYDKDFNNEADTPDNFQSRRPNTSFCFLDIRSPGLGDTAMYLCATSRDIAPNTEAFFGQGTRLTVV.